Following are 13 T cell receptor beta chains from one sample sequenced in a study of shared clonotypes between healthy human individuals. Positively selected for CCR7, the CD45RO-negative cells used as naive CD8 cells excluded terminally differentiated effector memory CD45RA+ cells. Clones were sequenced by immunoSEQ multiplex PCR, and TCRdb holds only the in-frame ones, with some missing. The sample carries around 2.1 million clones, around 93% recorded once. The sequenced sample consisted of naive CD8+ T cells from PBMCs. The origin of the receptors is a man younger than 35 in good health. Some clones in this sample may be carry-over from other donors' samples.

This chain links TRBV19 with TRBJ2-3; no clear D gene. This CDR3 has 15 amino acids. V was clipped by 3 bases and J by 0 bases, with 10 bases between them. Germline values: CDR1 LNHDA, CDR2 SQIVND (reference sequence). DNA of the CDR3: TGTGCCAGTAGTATTATGGCAGGTAGCACAGATACGCAGTATTTT. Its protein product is CASSIMAGSTDTQYF.

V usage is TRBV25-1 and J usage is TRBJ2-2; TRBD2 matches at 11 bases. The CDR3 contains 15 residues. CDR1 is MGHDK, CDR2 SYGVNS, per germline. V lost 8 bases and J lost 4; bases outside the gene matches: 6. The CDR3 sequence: CASQTSGTFTGELFF. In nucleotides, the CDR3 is TGTGCCAGCCAGACTAGCGGGACCTTCACCGGGGAGCTGTTTTTT. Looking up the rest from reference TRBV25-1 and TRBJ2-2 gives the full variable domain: EADIYQTPRYLVIGTGKKITLECSQTMGHDKMYWYQQDPGMELHLIHYSYGVNSTEKGDLSSESTVSRIRTEHFPLTLESARPSHTSQYLCASQTSGTFTGELFFGEGSRLTVL.

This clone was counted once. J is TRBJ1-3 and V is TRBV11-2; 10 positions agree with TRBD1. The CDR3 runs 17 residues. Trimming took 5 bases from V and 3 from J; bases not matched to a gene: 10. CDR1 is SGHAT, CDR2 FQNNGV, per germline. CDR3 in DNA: TGTGCCAGCAGCCGCAGAGACAGGGGGCTAATTGGAAACACCATATATTTT. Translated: CASSRRDRGLIGNTIYF.

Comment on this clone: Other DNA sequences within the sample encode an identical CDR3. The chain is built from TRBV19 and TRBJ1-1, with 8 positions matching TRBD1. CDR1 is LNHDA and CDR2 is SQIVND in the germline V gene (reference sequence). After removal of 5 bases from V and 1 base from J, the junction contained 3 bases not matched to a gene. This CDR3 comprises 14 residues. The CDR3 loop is CASSLGQGNTEAFF. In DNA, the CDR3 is TGTGCCAGTAGTCTCGGACAGGGGAACACTGAAGCTTTCTTT.

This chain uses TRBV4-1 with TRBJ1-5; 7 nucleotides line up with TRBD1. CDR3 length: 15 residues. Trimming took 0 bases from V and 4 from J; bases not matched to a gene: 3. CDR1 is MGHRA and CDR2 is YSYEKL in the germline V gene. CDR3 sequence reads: CASSQESGGNQPQHF. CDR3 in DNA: TGCGCCAGCAGCCAAGAGTCAGGGGGTAATCAGCCCCAGCATTTT.

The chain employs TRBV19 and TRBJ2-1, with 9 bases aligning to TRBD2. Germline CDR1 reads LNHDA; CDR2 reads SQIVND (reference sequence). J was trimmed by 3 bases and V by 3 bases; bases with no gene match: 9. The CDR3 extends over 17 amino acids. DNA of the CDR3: TGTGCCAGTAGTATCCCATGGACTAGCGCGGTCTACAATGAGCAGTTCTTC. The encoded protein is CASSIPWTSAVYNEQFF.

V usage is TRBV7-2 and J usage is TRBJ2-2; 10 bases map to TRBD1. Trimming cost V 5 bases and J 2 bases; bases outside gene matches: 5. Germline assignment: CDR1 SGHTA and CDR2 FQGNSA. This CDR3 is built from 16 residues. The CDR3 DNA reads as TGTGCCAGCAGCCCCAGACAGGGGGCTAACACCGGGGAGCTGTTTTTT. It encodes CASSPRQGANTGELFF.

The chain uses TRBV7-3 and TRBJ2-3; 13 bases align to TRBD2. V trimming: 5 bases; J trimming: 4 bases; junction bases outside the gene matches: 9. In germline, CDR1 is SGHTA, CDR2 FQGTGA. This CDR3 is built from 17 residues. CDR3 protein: CASSHRTSGSVADTQYF. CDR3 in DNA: TGTGCCAGCAGCCACCGGACTAGCGGGAGTGTAGCAGATACGCAGTATTTT.

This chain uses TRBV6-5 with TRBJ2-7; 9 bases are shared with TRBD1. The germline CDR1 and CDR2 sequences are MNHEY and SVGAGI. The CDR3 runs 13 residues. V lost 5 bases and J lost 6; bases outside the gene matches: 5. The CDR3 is CASSPDRGREQYF. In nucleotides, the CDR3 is TGTGCCAGCAGTCCGGACAGGGGTCGCGAGCAGTACTTC.

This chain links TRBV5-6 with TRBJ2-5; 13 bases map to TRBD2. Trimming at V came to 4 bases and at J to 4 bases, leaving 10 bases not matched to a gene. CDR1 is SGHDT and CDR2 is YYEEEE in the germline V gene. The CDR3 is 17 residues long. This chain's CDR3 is CASSTDGLAGDSETQYF. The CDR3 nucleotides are TGTGCCAGCAGCACTGATGGACTAGCGGGAGATTCAGAGACCCAGTACTTC. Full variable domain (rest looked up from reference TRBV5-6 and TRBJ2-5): DAGVTQSPTHLIKTRGQQVTLRCSPKSGHDTVSWYQQALGQGPQFIFQYYEEEERQRGNFPDRFSGHQFPNYSSELNVNALLLGDSALYLCASSTDGLAGDSETQYFGPGTRLLVL.

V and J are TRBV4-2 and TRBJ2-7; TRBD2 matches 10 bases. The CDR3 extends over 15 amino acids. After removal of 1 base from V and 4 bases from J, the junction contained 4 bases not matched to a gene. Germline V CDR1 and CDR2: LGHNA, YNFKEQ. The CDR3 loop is CASSQASGRDYEQYF. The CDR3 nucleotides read TGTGCCAGCAGCCAAGCGAGCGGGAGGGATTACGAGCAGTACTTC.

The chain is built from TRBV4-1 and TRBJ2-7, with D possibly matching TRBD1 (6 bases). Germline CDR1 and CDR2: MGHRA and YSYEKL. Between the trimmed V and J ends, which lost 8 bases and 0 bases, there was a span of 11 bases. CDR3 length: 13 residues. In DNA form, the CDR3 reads TGCGCCAGCCAGGGGATGAGCTCCTACGAGCAGTACTTC. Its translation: CASQGMSSYEQYF.

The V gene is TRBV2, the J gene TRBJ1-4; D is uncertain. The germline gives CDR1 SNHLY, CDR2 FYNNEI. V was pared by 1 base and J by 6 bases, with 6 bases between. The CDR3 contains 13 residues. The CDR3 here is CASSEEVDEKLFF. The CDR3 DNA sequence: TGTGCCAGCAGTGAAGAGGTTGATGAAAAACTGTTTTTT. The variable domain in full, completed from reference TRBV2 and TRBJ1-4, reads EPEVTQTPSHQVTQMGQEVILRCVPISNHLYFYWYRQILGQKVEFLVSFYNNEISEKSEIFDDQFSVERPDGSNFTLKIRSTKLEDSAMYFCASSEEVDEKLFFGSGTQLSVL.